One and the same sample provided the 5 T cell receptor beta chains below, sequenced in a study of cytomegalovirus exposure and HLA in healthy donors. This PCR relied on a set of 60 Vbeta primers and 13 Jbeta primers. Sequencing used immunoSEQ multiplex PCR; TCRdb keeps in-frame clones, though not all of them. The sample gives about 120,000 clones, more than 60% of which show up once; roughly 9.3% is in the top ten. Specimen: PBMCs. The source is a woman in her fifties or sixties in good health and CMV-seropositive.

The J gene is TRBJ2-1, the V gene TRBV4-3; the D gene is possibly TRBD2 (5 bases). The CDR3 contains 20 residues. Germline V gene sequence: CDR1 LGHNA, CDR2 YSLEER. Trimming stripped 2 bases from V and 0 bases from J, with 23 bases between. The CDR3 DNA is TGCGCCAGCAGCCAAATAGAAACTGGCGGGTTTATAAGCTCCTACAATGAGCAGTTCTTC. Translating gives CASSQIETGGFISSYNEQFF.

The J gene is TRBJ2-1, the V gene TRBV5-6, with TRBD1 matching over 7 bases. Trimming cost V 2 bases and J 0 bases; bases outside gene matches: 8. Germline assignment: CDR1 SGHDT and CDR2 YYEEEE. The CDR3 runs to 17 residues. The CDR3 reads CASSFKPRGSSYNEQFF. The CDR3 DNA reads TGTGCCAGCAGCTTCAAACCCAGGGGGAGCTCCTACAATGAGCAGTTCTTC.

This clone is medium-sized by share. The chain uses TRBV11-3 and TRBJ2-1; possibly TRBD2 for D (5 bases). Germline CDR1 reads SGHNT; CDR2 reads YENEEA. This CDR3 has 14 amino acids. V was shortened by 3 bases and J by 4 bases, with 10 bases between the two germline ends. In DNA, the CDR3 is TGTGCCAGCAGCTTTACCCGGGGTTACAATGAGCAGTTCTTC. Translated: CASSFTRGYNEQFF.

The chain combines TRBV6-1 with TRBJ1-1; no clear D. The germline V gene has CDR1 MNHNS and CDR2 SASEGT. The CDR3 contains 13 residues. V was shortened by 6 bases and J by 1 base, with 9 bases between the two germline ends. Here the CDR3 DNA reads TGTGCCAGCAGAGCCTCCGGGAACACTGAAGCTTTCTTT. Protein: CASRASGNTEAFF.

This chain uses TRBV10-3 with TRBJ2-7; 10 nucleotides line up with TRBD1. The germline V gene encodes CDR1 ENHRY and CDR2 SYGVKD. This CDR3 is 16 amino acids long. Trimming took 6 bases from V and 1 from J; bases not matched to a gene: 9. The CDR3 DNA reads as TGTGCCATCAGGACAGGGGGCAACTACCCATCCTACGAGCAGTACTTC. Its translation is CAIRTGGNYPSYEQYF.